Shown below are 14 T cell receptor beta chains from a single sample sequenced in a study of T cell repertoires in aging, cancer and after chemotherapy. TRB rearrangements spanning V, D and J were amplified using mixed TRB-A/B primers. TCRdb independently ran MiXCR on the multiplex PCR reads; one entry per CDR3 protein. The data hold around 13,000 distinct CDR3 sequences, with 35% observed a single time. Peripheral blood genomic DNA, not sorted cells or RNA, was the template. Sequencing was carried out using blood. These receptors were taken from a human donor in good health. The donor label of this sample is uncertain.

This clonotype was detected a few times. The DNA for the CDR3 is TGTGCCAGCTCACCAAAGACGGGCCAGAGCTCCTATAATTCACCCCTCCACTTT. Its translation is CASSPKTGQSSYNSPLHF. V gene TRBV18 combines with J gene TRBJ1-6; no reliable D call. Trimming stripped 2 bases from V and 0 bases from J, with 14 bases between. The CDR3 spans 18 residues. The germline V gene has CDR1 KGHSH and CDR2 LQKENI. The variable domain in full, with the rest retrieved from reference TRBV18 and TRBJ1-6, is NAGVMQNPRHLVRRRGQEARLRCSPMKGHSHVYWYRQLPEEGLKFMVYLQKENIIDESGMPKERFSAEFPKEGPSILRIQQVVRGDSAAYFCASSPKTGQSSYNSPLHFGNGTRLTVT.

This clonotype appeared once. The chain recombines TRBV18 with TRBJ2-7, with a weak D call TRBD1 (6 bases). The CDR3 runs to 14 residues. In germline, CDR1 is KGHSH, CDR2 LQKENI. V lost 3 bases and J lost 5, with 14 bases in between. CDR3 coding DNA: TGTGCCAGCTCACCTTTAGTGCAGGGGAACGAGCAGTACTTC. This translates into CASSPLVQGNEQYF.

This clonotype turned up a few times. The chain has TRBV6-5 and TRBJ1-2; D uncertain. The CDR3 is made up of 14 amino acids. In germline, CDR1 is MNHEY, CDR2 SVGAGI. V was trimmed by 0 bases and J by 7 bases, leaving 12 bases between them. As DNA, the CDR3 is TGTGCCAGCAGTTACTCCGGTGCCCGGCGTGGCTACACCTTC. Translating gives CASSYSGARRGYTF.

The CDR3 sequence: CASSKGDYSYNEQFF. The CDR3 DNA reads as TGTGCCAGCAGTAAGGGGGACTACTCCTACAATGAGCAGTTCTTC. This chain joins TRBV6-5 and TRBJ2-1; the D gene is possibly TRBD2 (7 bases). This CDR3 spans 15 amino acids. Germline V lookup: CDR1 MNHEY, CDR2 SVGAGI. V lost 5 bases, J lost 0 bases, and 11 bases lay in between.

In its sample, this clonotype ranks as medium-sized (0.01 to 0.1%). The V gene is TRBV5-6, the J gene TRBJ2-1, with D unresolved. Germline V lookup: CDR1 SGHDT, CDR2 YYEEEE. This CDR3 region has 11 residues. Trimming pared 2 bases from V and 12 bases from J, leaving 9 bases between. Here the CDR3 DNA reads TGTGCCAGCAGCTTCTTAAAGACGCAGTTCTTC. Protein product: CASSFLKTQFF.

This clonotype has more than one count but fewer than ten. V is TRBV19 and J is TRBJ1-5; maybe TRBD1 (6 bases). V was clipped by 3 bases and J by 3 bases, with 12 bases between them. From germline, CDR1 is LNHDA and CDR2 SQIVND (reference sequence). CDR3 length equals 15 residues. This chain's CDR3 is CASSIAGQSNQPQHF. The CDR3 bases are TGTGCCAGTAGTATCGCCGGACAGTCCAATCAGCCCCAGCATTTT.

This clonotype showed up just a few times. V usage is TRBV11-3 and J usage is TRBJ1-1; D gene unclear. CDR3 length equals 12 residues. CDR1 is SGHNT, CDR2 YENEEA, per germline. With 5 bases removed from V and 3 bases from J, the gap between germline ends came to 7 bases. As DNA, the CDR3 is TGTGCCAGCAGCCAATCTTACACTGAAGCTTTCTTT. Translating gives CASSQSYTEAFF.

CDR3 loop: CASSPRGGLDYEQYF. As DNA, the CDR3 is TGTGCCAGCAGCCCCCGAGGGGGACTAGACTACGAGCAGTACTTC. V and J are TRBV7-6 and TRBJ2-7, with 8 nucleotides matching TRBD2. The V gene end was trimmed by 5 bases and the J gene end by 3 bases; junction bases not matched to a gene: 9. The CDR3 sequence is 15 residues long. CDR1 and CDR2 (germline): SGHVS, FNYEAQ.

Here the CDR3 DNA reads TGTGCCAGCTCACCGACTAGCGGGAGCTACAATGAGCAGTTCTTC. It translates to CASSPTSGSYNEQFF. The chain uses TRBV18 and TRBJ2-1, with 12 bases that match TRBD2. The germline CDR1 and CDR2 sequences are KGHSH and LQKENI. The CDR3 extends over 15 amino acids. With 3 bases clipped from V and 3 bases from J, the junction kept 0 bases outside the gene matches.

The chain has TRBV11-1 and TRBJ2-6; TRBD2 might be the D (5 bases). The CDR3 contains 18 residues. V was cut by 4 bases and J by 0 bases, with 16 bases left in between. The germline gives CDR1 SGHAT, CDR2 FQDESV (reference sequence). The CDR3 protein is CASSSGAGRFSGANVLTF. The DNA for the CDR3 is TGTGCCAGCAGCTCCGGTGCGGGTCGATTCTCTGGGGCCAACGTCCTGACTTTC. Full variable domain (missing parts from reference TRBV11-1 and TRBJ2-6): EAEVAQSPRYKITEKSQAVAFWCDPISGHATLYWYRQILGQGPELLVQFQDESVVDDSQLPKDRFSAERLKGVDSTLKIQPAELGDSAMYLCASSSGAGRFSGANVLTFGAGSRLTVL.

The rearrangement links TRBV11-3 to TRBJ2-7, with TRBD1 as a possible D gene (6 bases). The CDR3 loop spans 14 amino acids. V was trimmed by 5 bases and J by 8 bases, leaving 19 bases between them. From germline, CDR1 is SGHNT and CDR2 YENEEA. The CDR3 region has the DNA TGTGCCAGCAGCCCTCCTACAGTACAGGGCCAGCAGTACTTC. Residues: CASSPPTVQGQQYF. Looking up the rest from reference TRBV11-3 and TRBJ2-7 gives the full variable domain: EAGVVQSPRYKIIEKKQPVAFWCNPISGHNTLYWYLQNLGQGPELLIRYENEEAVDDSQLPKDRFSAERLKGVDSTLKIQPAELGDSAVYLCASSPPTVQGQQYFGPGTRLTVT.

This clonotype has more than one count but fewer than ten. The chain has TRBV5-1 and TRBJ2-1; possibly TRBD1 for D (5 bases). The CDR3 runs to 14 residues. V lost 0 bases and J 8 bases, leaving 12 bases between the germline ends. In germline, CDR1 is SGHRS, CDR2 YFSETQ. CDR3 DNA sequence: TGCGCCAGCAGCTTGGCACAGGATACGGATGAGCAGTTCTTC. It encodes CASSLAQDTDEQFF.

The chain recombines TRBV11-3 with TRBJ1-2; 8 nucleotides match TRBD1. Trimming at V came to 7 bases and at J to 8 bases, leaving 18 bases not matched to a gene. Germline CDR1 and CDR2: SGHNT and YENEEA. The CDR3 length is 16 residues. The CDR3 nucleotides are TGTGCCAGCACCTCGGGACAGGACCGGGGCACGGGGGGCTACACCTTC. Protein sequence: CASTSGQDRGTGGYTF.

The V call is TRBV5-4, the J call TRBJ2-1; D is ambiguous. V was pared by 4 bases and J by 0 bases, with 11 bases between. Germline lookup yields CDR1 SGHNT and CDR2 YYREEE (reference sequence). The CDR3 totals 15 residues. The CDR3 DNA sequence: TGTGCCAGCAGCCGCAGTGGTCCCTCCTACAATGAGCAGTTCTTC. Its protein is CASSRSGPSYNEQFF.